The rows below give T cell receptor beta chains drawn from one sample of a study of blood T cell repertoires in COVID-19. Sequenced by immunoSEQ multiplex PCR; TCRdb stores in-frame clones only, minus some. Found here are fewer than 110,000 clones, 60% to 85% of them singletons; the top ten hold around 4.5%. What was sequenced was peripheral blood. The receptors were sampled from a man between 65 and 80 years old with acute or convalescent COVID-19. Both conserved end residues are part of each CDR3. Fields, in order: D gene, clone size, V gene, J gene, CDR3 DNA, CDR3 protein. The D gene is left open where the match is weak. Not every row has a clone size; where given, it reads once, few, many or a size class.

D: -; size: -; V: TRBV7-7; J: TRBJ2-5; DNA: TGTGCTAGCAGCGTAGGGCCAGTGGAGACCCAGTACTTC; CDR3: CASSVGPVETQYF
D: TRBD1; size: -; V: TRBV5-1; J: TRBJ1-5; DNA: TGCGCCAGCAGCGCAGGACAGGCGAATAGCAATCAGCCCCAGCATTTT; CDR3: CASSAGQANSNQPQHF
D: TRBD2; size: -; V: TRBV7-2; J: TRBJ2-1; DNA: TGTGCCAGCAGCTTTAGCGGGGGCGGTGGGCAGTTCTTC; CDR3: CASSFSGGGGQFF
D: -; size: -; V: TRBV7-9; J: TRBJ1-3; DNA: TGTGCCAGCAGCTTAGGAGTAGGGGCGTACTCTGGAAACACCATATATTTT; CDR3: CASSLGVGAYSGNTIYF
D: TRBD1; size: -; V: TRBV19; J: TRBJ2-2; DNA: TGTGCCAGTAGTATTGGACAGGGGAACACCGGGGAGCTGTTTTTT; CDR3: CASSIGQGNTGELFF
D: TRBD2; size: -; V: TRBV2; J: TRBJ2-3; DNA: TGTGCCAGCAGTGAAGAGAGAGAGCGGGGGGTCGGAGATACGCAGTATTTT; CDR3: CASSEERERGVGDTQYF
D: TRBD1; size: -; V: TRBV14; J: TRBJ2-7; DNA: TGTGCCAGCAGCCTAGGACAGGGGAGCGACGAGCAGTACTTC; CDR3: CASSLGQGSDEQYF
D: -; size: -; V: TRBV5-4; J: TRBJ2-2; DNA: TGTGCCAGCAGCTCGGGACAGAACACCGGGGAGCTGTTTTTT; CDR3: CASSSGQNTGELFF
D: TRBD2; size: -; V: TRBV12-3/TRBV12-4; J: TRBJ2-7; DNA: TGTGCCAGCAGGCCGACGGGGGGAGTCGAGCAGTACTTC; CDR3: CASRPTGGVEQYF
D: -; size: -; V: TRBV5-6; J: TRBJ1-2; DNA: TGTGCCAGCAGCTTGGACACAGGCGTCTATGGCTACACCTTC; CDR3: CASSLDTGVYGYTF
D: TRBD2; size: -; V: TRBV9; J: TRBJ2-5; DNA: TGTGCCAGCAGCCCTCGTGATAGCGGGGGGCAAGAGACCCAGTACTTC; CDR3: CASSPRDSGGQETQYF
D: TRBD1; size: -; V: TRBV3-1/TRBV3-2; J: TRBJ2-7; DNA: TGTGCCAGCAGCCAATCGACAGGGACCTCCTACGAGCAGTACTTC; CDR3: CASSQSTGTSYEQYF
D: -; size: -; V: TRBV20-1; J: TRBJ1-5; DNA: TGCAGTGCTAGTGAGGGGGGGGATGGTCAGCCCCAGCATTTT; CDR3: CSASEGGDGQPQHF
D: -; size: -; V: TRBV27; J: TRBJ2-5; DNA: TGTGCCAGCAGTGTACGGTCTCCCAGGGCCCAAGAGACCCAGTACTTC; CDR3: CASSVRSPRAQETQYF
D: TRBD1; size: -; V: TRBV19; J: TRBJ1-6; DNA: TGTGCCAGTAGTGAACAGGGGTCCCGAAATTCACCCCTCCACTTT; CDR3: CASSEQGSRNSPLHF
D: -; size: -; V: TRBV19; J: TRBJ2-7; DNA: TGTGCCAGTAGTATTAGCGGCACCTCCTACGAGCAGTACTTC; CDR3: CASSISGTSYEQYF
D: TRBD2; size: -; V: TRBV10-1; J: TRBJ2-7; DNA: TGCGCCAGCAGTGATGGGGAGGGCTCCTACGAGCAGTACTTC; CDR3: CASSDGEGSYEQYF
D: -; size: -; V: TRBV15; J: TRBJ1-1; DNA: TGTGCCACCAGCAGAGTCGCGGGAGACACTGAAGCTTTCTTT; CDR3: CATSRVAGDTEAFF
D: -; size: -; V: TRBV7-2; J: TRBJ2-1; DNA: TGTGCCAGCAGCCTGTCTGACAGCTACAATGAGCAGTTCTTC; CDR3: CASSLSDSYNEQFF
D: TRBD1; size: -; V: TRBV5-1; J: TRBJ1-2; DNA: TGCGCCAGCACCGACAGGGGCGCCCTTAACTATGGCTACACCTTC; CDR3: CASTDRGALNYGYTF
D: -; size: once; V: TRBV15; J: TRBJ1-3; DNA: TGTGCCACCAGCAGAGATCGCGACACCATATATTTT; CDR3: CATSRDRDTIYF
D: TRBD2; size: -; V: TRBV18; J: TRBJ2-3; DNA: TGTGCCAGCTCACCACCACTAGCGGGGGGTGCAGTGACAGATACGCAGTATTTT; CDR3: CASSPPLAGGAVTDTQYF
D: TRBD1; size: -; V: TRBV7-2; J: TRBJ1-1; DNA: TGTGCCAGCGGGACAGGGGGTAGTGGCGAAGCTTTCTTT; CDR3: CASGTGGSGEAFF
D: TRBD2; size: -; V: TRBV7-2; J: TRBJ2-3; DNA: TGTGCCAGCAGCTATAGCGGGGGCACAGATACGCAGTATTTT; CDR3: CASSYSGGTDTQYF
D: TRBD1; size: -; V: TRBV5-6; J: TRBJ1-3; DNA: TGTGCCAGCAGCTTGACAGGGGGAGGAAACACCATATATTTT; CDR3: CASSLTGGGNTIYF
D: TRBD1; size: -; V: TRBV6-6; J: TRBJ2-5; DNA: TGTGCCAGCAGATCAGGACAGGGTGAAGAGACCCAGTACTTC; CDR3: CASRSGQGEETQYF
D: -; size: -; V: TRBV6-1; J: TRBJ1-6; DNA: TGTGCCAGCAGTGAACAGGGTAGTAATTCACCCCTCCACTTT; CDR3: CASSEQGSNSPLHF
D: TRBD2; size: -; V: TRBV7-2; J: TRBJ2-7; DNA: TGTGCCAGCAGCCCCGGGGTGGGGGGGACCTACGAGCAGTACTTC; CDR3: CASSPGVGGTYEQYF
D: -; size: -; V: TRBV2; J: TRBJ2-4; DNA: TGTGCCAGCGACCGAAAGGGGGAGGCCAAAAACATTCAGTACTTC; CDR3: CASDRKGEAKNIQYF
D: TRBD1; size: -; V: TRBV27; J: TRBJ2-7; DNA: TGTGCCAGCAGTCCGGGTACAGGGGTGTCCTCCTACGAGCAGTACTTC; CDR3: CASSPGTGVSSYEQYF
D: TRBD1; size: -; V: TRBV18; J: TRBJ1-1; DNA: TGTGCCAGCTCAGCGAAACAGGGGGCAGAAGCTTTCTTT; CDR3: CASSAKQGAEAFF
D: -; size: few; V: TRBV6-5; J: TRBJ1-3; DNA: TGTGCCACCCGAAGGGGTTCTGGAAACACCATATATTTT; CDR3: CATRRGSGNTIYF
D: TRBD1; size: -; V: TRBV10-3; J: TRBJ2-3; DNA: TGTGCCATCAGCGAACAGGGGTCCCTACACACAGATACGCAGTATTTT; CDR3: CAISEQGSLHTDTQYF
D: TRBD1; size: -; V: TRBV10-3; J: TRBJ2-2; DNA: TGTGCCATCAGTGATTCCGACAGGGGGCAAGGCGGGGAGCTGTTTTTT; CDR3: CAISDSDRGQGGELFF
D: TRBD1; size: -; V: TRBV15; J: TRBJ1-5; DNA: TGTGCCACCAGCAGAGAACAGGGGGCGAATCAGCCCCAGCATTTT; CDR3: CATSREQGANQPQHF
D: TRBD1; size: -; V: TRBV19; J: TRBJ2-7; DNA: TGTGCCAGTAGTACGATACAGGGGCGGGAGCAGTACTTC; CDR3: CASSTIQGREQYF
D: -; size: few; V: TRBV5-6; J: TRBJ2-1; DNA: TGTGCCAGCAGCTTAGCGGGCAGGGACAATGAGCAGTTCTTC; CDR3: CASSLAGRDNEQFF
D: -; size: -; V: TRBV13; J: TRBJ1-2; DNA: TGTGCCAGCAGCTTCGAGGGAGGGAGCTATGGCTACACCTTC; CDR3: CASSFEGGSYGYTF
D: TRBD1; size: -; V: TRBV3-1/TRBV3-2; J: TRBJ2-5; DNA: TGTGCCAGCAGCCAAGATCAGGTCAGGGGGCGTGAGACCCAGTACTTC; CDR3: CASSQDQVRGRETQYF
D: TRBD2; size: -; V: TRBV3-1/TRBV3-2; J: TRBJ2-3; DNA: TGTGCCAGCAGCCCCCTCGGGAGGTCGGACACAGATACGCAGTATTTT; CDR3: CASSPLGRSDTDTQYF
D: TRBD2; size: -; V: TRBV7-9; J: TRBJ2-7; DNA: TGTGCCAGCAGCGGGGGGACTAGCGGCTCCTACGAGCAGTACTTC; CDR3: CASSGGTSGSYEQYF
D: -; size: -; V: TRBV7-9; J: TRBJ2-7; DNA: TGTGCCAGCAGTACGCTGGACAGGCAGTACTTC; CDR3: CASSTLDRQYF
D: -; size: -; V: TRBV18; J: TRBJ1-4; DNA: TGTGCCAGCTCGCGACAGGAGCCAACTAATGAAAAACTGTTTTTT; CDR3: CASSRQEPTNEKLFF
D: TRBD2; size: -; V: TRBV19; J: TRBJ2-1; DNA: TGTGCCAGTAGGCTAGCGGGGGCCAATGAGCAGTTCTTC; CDR3: CASRLAGANEQFF
D: -; size: -; V: TRBV3-1/TRBV3-2; J: TRBJ1-6; DNA: TGTGCCAGCAGCCAGGGAGGGGCTTATAATTCACCCCTCCACTTT; CDR3: CASSQGGAYNSPLHF
D: TRBD2; size: -; V: TRBV2; J: TRBJ2-1; DNA: TGTGCCAGCTGGGGGGGGACTAGCGGCTACAATGAGCAGTTCTTC; CDR3: CASWGGTSGYNEQFF
D: TRBD1; size: -; V: TRBV11-3; J: TRBJ1-5; DNA: TGTGCCAGCAGCCCCCGGACAGGGGTTCATTGCAATCAGCCCCAGCATTTT; CDR3: CASSPRTGVHCNQPQHF